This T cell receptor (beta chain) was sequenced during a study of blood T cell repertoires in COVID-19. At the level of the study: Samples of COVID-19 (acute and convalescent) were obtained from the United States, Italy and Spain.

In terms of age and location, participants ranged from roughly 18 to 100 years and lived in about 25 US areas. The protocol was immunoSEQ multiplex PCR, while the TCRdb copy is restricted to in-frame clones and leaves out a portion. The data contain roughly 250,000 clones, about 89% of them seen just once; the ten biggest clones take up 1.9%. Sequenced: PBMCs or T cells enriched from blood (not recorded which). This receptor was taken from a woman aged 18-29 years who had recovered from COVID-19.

The CDR3: CASSFEGLSSYEQYF. As DNA, the CDR3 is TGTGCCAGCAGTTTCGAGGGCCTGTCAAGTTACGAGCAGTACTTC. The chain is built from TRBV28 and TRBJ2-7, with D perhaps matching TRBD2 (5 bases). Germline CDR1 reads MDHEN; CDR2 reads SYDVKM. Trimming stripped 3 bases from V and 4 bases from J, with 16 bases between. The CDR3 spans 15 residues.